Below are 8 T cell receptor beta chains sequenced from a single sample in a study of OX40 agonist ivuxolimab in advanced cancers. Assay used: immunoSEQ multiplex PCR; TCRdb lists only in-frame clones, some missing. The sample lists around 80,000 clones, around 87% seen once, with less than 0.55% in the top ten. The material sequenced was CD4+ or CD8+ T cells sorted from blood, taken in a trial of the OX40 agonist ivuxolimab. These receptors were taken from an adult with an advanced solid tumor such as melanoma, head and neck, liver or kidney cancer.

The chain links TRBV2 to TRBJ2-4; 9 bases map to TRBD1. CDR1 is SNHLY and CDR2 is FYNNEI in the germline V gene. J lost 9 bases, V lost 9 bases, and 18 bases had no gene match. This CDR3 is built from 16 residues. The CDR3 loop is CASCPGQGGPDGIQYF. DNA for the CDR3: TGTGCCAGTTGTCCGGGACAGGGAGGACCGGACGGCATTCAGTACTTC.

The chain employs TRBV6-5 and TRBJ2-1, with D possibly TRBD2 on 5 matching bases. The CDR3 has 15 amino acids. V gave up 4 bases and J gave up 0 bases, with 10 bases separating them. The germline V gene encodes CDR1 MNHEY and CDR2 SVGAGI. The DNA of the CDR3 is TGTGCCAGCAGTTCTGGACTTCGCTCCTACAATGAGCAGTTCTTC. Translated, it gives CASSSGLRSYNEQFF.

The chain combines TRBV19 with TRBJ1-2; tentatively, D is TRBD1 (6 bases). There are 15 residues in the CDR3. Trimming cost V 4 bases and J 4 bases, with 16 bases left between them. Germline V gene sequence: CDR1 LNHDA, CDR2 SQIVND (reference sequence). The CDR3 loop is CASSKRSGAVYGYTF. The DNA of the CDR3 is TGTGCCAGTAGTAAGAGGTCAGGGGCGGTCTATGGCTACACCTTC. Full variable domain (missing parts from reference TRBV19 and TRBJ1-2): DGGITQSPKYLFRKEGQNVTLSCEQNLNHDAMYWYRQDPGQGLRLIYYSQIVNDFQKGDIAEGYSVSREKKESFPLTVTSAQKNPTAFYLCASSKRSGAVYGYTFGSGTRLTVV.

The chain carries TRBV6-5 and TRBJ1-4; TRBD1 agrees at 8 bases. The germline V gene has CDR1 MNHEY and CDR2 SVGAGI. V was pared by 4 bases and J by 8 bases, with 6 bases of the junction left unmatched. The CDR3 extends over 14 amino acids. The CDR3: CASSSGQVREKLFF. As DNA, the CDR3 is TGTGCCAGCAGTTCGGGACAGGTTCGGGAAAAACTGTTTTTT.

The chain joins TRBV4-1 to TRBJ2-5; a weak D match, TRBD1 (7 bases). The CDR3 is 16 amino acids. In germline, CDR1 is MGHRA, CDR2 YSYEKL. V was cut by 3 bases and J by 5 bases, with 19 bases left in between. CDR3 loop: CASSQVQGGSWETQYF. DNA for the CDR3: TGCGCCAGCAGCCAGGTCCAGGGGGGCTCCTGGGAGACCCAGTACTTC.

The rearrangement links TRBV29-1 to TRBJ2-3; the D call may be TRBD1 or TRBD2 (5 bases each). This CDR3 comprises 17 residues. Trimming removed 0 bases at V and 3 bases at J, with 19 bases between. Germline V CDR1 and CDR2: SQVTM, ANQGSEA. Written as DNA, the CDR3 is TGCAGCGTTGAAGAAGGCGGTGGGGGAGTAAGGACAGATACGCAGTATTTT. Amino acid sequence: CSVEEGGGGVRTDTQYF.

J is TRBJ1-5 and V is TRBV7-2, with D maybe TRBD1 (6 bases). This CDR3 is built from 14 residues. CDR1 and CDR2 from the germline V gene are SGHTA and FQGNSA. Trimming removed 4 bases at V and 7 bases at J, with 14 bases between. The CDR3 here is CASSSLGGGQPQHF. DNA for the CDR3: TGTGCCAGCAGCTCACTGGGGGGCGGACAGCCCCAGCATTTT.

This chain joins TRBV6-5 and TRBJ1-5; D is perhaps TRBD1 (5 bases). Looked up from germline, CDR1 is MNHEY and CDR2 is SVGAGI. The CDR3 has 13 amino acids. The V end lost 6 bases, the J end lost 2 bases, and 8 bases lay between the germline ends. Written as DNA, the CDR3 is TGTGCCAGCAGAAGGGGAGGCAATCAGCCCCAGCATTTT. It specifies CASRRGGNQPQHF.